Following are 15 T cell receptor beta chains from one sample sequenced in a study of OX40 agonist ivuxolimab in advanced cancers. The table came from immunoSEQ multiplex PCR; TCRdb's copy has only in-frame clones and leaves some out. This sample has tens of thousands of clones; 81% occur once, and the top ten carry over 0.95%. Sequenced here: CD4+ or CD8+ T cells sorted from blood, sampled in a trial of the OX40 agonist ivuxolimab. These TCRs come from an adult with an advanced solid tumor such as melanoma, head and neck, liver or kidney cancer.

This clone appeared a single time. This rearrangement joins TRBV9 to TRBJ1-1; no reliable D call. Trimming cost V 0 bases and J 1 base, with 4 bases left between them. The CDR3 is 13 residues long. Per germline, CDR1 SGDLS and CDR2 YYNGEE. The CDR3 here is CASSVDWNTEAFF. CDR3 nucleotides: TGTGCCAGCAGCGTAGATTGGAACACTGAAGCTTTCTTT. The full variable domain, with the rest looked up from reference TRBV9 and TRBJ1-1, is DSGVTQTPKHLITATGQRVTLRCSPRSGDLSVYWYQQSLDQGLQFLIQYYNGEERAKGNILERFSAQQFPDLHSELNLSSLELGDSALYFCASSVDWNTEAFFGQGTRLTVV.

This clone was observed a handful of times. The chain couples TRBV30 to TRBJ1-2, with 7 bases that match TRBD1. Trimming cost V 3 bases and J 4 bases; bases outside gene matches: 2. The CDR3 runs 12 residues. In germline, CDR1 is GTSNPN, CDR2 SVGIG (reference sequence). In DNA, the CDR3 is TGTGCCTGGAGAAGGGACAGCTATGGCTACACCTTC. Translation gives CAWRRDSYGYTF.

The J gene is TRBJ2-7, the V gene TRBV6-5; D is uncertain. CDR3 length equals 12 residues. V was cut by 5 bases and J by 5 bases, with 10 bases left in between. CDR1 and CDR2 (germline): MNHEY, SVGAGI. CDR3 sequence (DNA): TGTGCCAGCAGTGCTCTCCTCCACGAGCAGTACTTC. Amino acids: CASSALLHEQYF.

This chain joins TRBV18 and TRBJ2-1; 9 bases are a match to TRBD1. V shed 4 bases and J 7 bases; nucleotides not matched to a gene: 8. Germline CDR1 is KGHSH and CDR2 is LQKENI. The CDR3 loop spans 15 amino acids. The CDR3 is CASSLGQGTMNEQFF. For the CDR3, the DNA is TGTGCCAGCTCACTTGGACAGGGGACGATGAATGAGCAGTTCTTC.

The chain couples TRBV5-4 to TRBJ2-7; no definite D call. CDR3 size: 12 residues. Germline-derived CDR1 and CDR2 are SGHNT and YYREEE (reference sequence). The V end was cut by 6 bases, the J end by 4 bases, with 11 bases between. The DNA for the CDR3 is TGTGCCAGCACCTCTCGTGGGTACGAGCAGTACTTC. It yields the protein CASTSRGYEQYF.

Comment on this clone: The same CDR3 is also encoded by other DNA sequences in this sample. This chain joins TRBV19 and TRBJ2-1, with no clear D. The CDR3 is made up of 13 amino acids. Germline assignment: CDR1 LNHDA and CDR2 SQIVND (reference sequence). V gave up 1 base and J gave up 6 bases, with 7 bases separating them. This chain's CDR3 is CASSIGAGNEQFF. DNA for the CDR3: TGTGCCAGTAGTATAGGGGCAGGCAATGAGCAGTTCTTC.

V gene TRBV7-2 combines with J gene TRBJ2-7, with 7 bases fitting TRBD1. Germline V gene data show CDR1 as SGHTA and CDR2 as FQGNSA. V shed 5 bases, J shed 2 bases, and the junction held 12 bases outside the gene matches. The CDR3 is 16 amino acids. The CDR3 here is CASSPAGGARTYEQYF. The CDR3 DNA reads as TGTGCCAGCAGCCCAGCAGGGGGAGCGAGGACCTACGAGCAGTACTTC.

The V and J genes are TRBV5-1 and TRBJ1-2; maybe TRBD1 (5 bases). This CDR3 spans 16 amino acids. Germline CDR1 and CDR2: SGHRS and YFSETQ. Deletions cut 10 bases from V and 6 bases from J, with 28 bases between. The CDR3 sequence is CASFMGPWAPRDGYTF. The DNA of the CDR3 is TGCGCCTCCTTCATGGGGCCTTGGGCTCCACGCGATGGCTACACCTTC.

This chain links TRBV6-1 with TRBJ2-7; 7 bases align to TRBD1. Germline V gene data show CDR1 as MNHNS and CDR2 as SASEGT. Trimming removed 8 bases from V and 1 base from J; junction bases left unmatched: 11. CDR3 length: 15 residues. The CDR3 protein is CASRRGLTGSYEQYF. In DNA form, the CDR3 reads TGTGCCAGCCGTCGGGGATTGACAGGGTCCTACGAGCAGTACTTC.

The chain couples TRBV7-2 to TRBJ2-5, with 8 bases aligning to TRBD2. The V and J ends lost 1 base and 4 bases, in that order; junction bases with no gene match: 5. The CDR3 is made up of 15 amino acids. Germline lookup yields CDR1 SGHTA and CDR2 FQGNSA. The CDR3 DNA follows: TGTGCCAGCAGCTTAGGATTAGCGGGGAGAGAGACCCAGTACTTC. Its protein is CASSLGLAGRETQYF.

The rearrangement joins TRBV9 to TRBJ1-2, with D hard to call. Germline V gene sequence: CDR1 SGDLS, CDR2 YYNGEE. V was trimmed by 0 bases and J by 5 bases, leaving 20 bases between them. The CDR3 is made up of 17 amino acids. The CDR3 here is CASSVEHTPGRRYGYTF. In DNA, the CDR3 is TGTGCCAGCAGCGTAGAGCATACCCCTGGGAGGAGGTATGGCTACACCTTC.

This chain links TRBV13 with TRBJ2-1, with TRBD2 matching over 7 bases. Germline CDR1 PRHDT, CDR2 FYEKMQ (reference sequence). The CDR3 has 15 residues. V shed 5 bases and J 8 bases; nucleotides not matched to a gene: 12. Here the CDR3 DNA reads TGTGCCAGCAGCCCGGGACTACGGCTTAGGTATGAGCAGTTCTTC. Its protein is CASSPGLRLRYEQFF.

This CDR3 reads CATRGGLGDTQYF. The CDR3 nucleotides are TGTGCCACCCGGGGGGGATTGGGAGATACGCAGTATTTT. This chain connects TRBV6-1 to TRBJ2-3, with 8 bases matching TRBD2. This CDR3 is 13 amino acids long. The V segment lost 10 bases and the J segment 5 bases; nucleotides outside the gene matches: 8. Germline V lookup: CDR1 MNHNS, CDR2 SASEGT.

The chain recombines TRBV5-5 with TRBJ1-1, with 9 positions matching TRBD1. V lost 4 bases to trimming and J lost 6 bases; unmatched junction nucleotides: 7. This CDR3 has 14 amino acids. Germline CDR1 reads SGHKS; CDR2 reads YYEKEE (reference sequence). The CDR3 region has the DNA TGTGCCAGCAGCCCCGGACAGGGGTCATCTGAAGCTTTCTTT. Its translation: CASSPGQGSSEAFF.

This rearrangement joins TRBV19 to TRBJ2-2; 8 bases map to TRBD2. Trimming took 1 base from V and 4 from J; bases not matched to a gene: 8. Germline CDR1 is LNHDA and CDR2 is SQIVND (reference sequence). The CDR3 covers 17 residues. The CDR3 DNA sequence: TGTGCCAGTAGTATAGGGTTAGCGGGGCCGTTCACCGGGGAGCTGTTTTTT. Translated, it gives CASSIGLAGPFTGELFF.